This T cell receptor (beta chain) was sequenced during a study of OX40 agonist ivuxolimab in advanced cancers. Study in general: The dose-escalation cohort was roughly 83% male, with a mean age of approximately 62 years, ranging roughly 20 to 90. General study points: There was clonal expansion of CD4+ and CD8+ blood T cells by week 6 at 0.1 to 3.0 mg/kg.

Points on this clone: Its antigen remains unidentified.

The assay was immunoSEQ multiplex PCR, and TCRdb's table has in-frame clones only and misses some. The table includes 55,000 to 85,000 clones, about 83% detected once. Prior autoimmune disease or systemic immunosuppression barred patients. Blood sampling was done at baseline, cycle 4 day 1, and cycle 7 day 1. Germline V gene sequence: CDR1 SGHKS, CDR2 YYEKEE (reference sequence). V lost 1 base, J lost 5 bases, and 6 bases stayed unmatched. The length of the CDR3 is 16 residues. The sequences come from CD4+ or CD8+ T cells sorted from blood, collected in a trial of the OX40 agonist ivuxolimab. The clonotype comes from an adult with an advanced solid tumor such as melanoma, head and neck, liver or kidney cancer. The chain joins TRBV5-5 to TRBJ1-6; 7 nucleotides match TRBD1. CDR3 sequence: CASSLRAGGNNSPLHF. CDR3 bases: TGTGCCAGCAGCTTGAGAGCAGGGGGGAATAATTCACCCCTCCACTTT.